Detailed here is one T cell receptor (beta chain). This clonotype was found a few times. Its antigen has not been determined. The sample holds no much larger clone one base away, and base qualities are not on file. Receptors were amplified or captured by 5' RACE. Sequencing used an Illumina HiSeq 2500. A second roughly 6 to 11 cycle PCR used a sample-barcoded 5' primer and a J-beta primer mix. Each TCR beta cDNA molecule received a unique molecular identifier from a template-switch 5' adaptor carrying 12 random nucleotides. Each sample yielded at least 2.5 million CDR3-containing paired-end reads. All of the RNA was converted into first-strand cDNA using the Mint cDNA synthesis kit, with a TRBC-specific oligonucleotide serving as the primer. All cDNA was treated with uracil-DNA glycosylase and then went through a first 18-cycle PCR with the universal primers M1SS and BC2_uni_R. In the source study's methods: Each sample was normalized by randomly selecting 1 million high-quality reads, each carrying a distinct molecular identifier. Instead of being binned into consensus sequences, reads that shared molecular identifiers were thrown out. MiTCR, with a Q25 quality threshold and the strictest error-elimination algorithm, was used for CDR3 identification, clonotype clustering and error correction. A nonparametric unseen species model with Euler transformation was used to estimate lower-bound total TCR beta diversity. TCRdb reran the public reads through fastp at Q25 and MiXCR, keeping productive beta chains. Identical CDR3 protein sequences are pooled into one entry, listed with their most common genes and DNA. TCRdb's processing, not the study's, gives the V and J calls here. For this sample the table gives around 650,000 distinct CDR3 sequences, of which 40% to 50% were detected only once. The ten largest clones capture about 30% of the sample.

The 39 donors, aged about 6 to 100 years, were systemically healthy Caucasian individuals from Russia. Roughly 10 milliliters of peripheral blood were collected from each donor into EDTA-treated Vacutainer tubes. PBMCs were isolated by Ficoll-Paque density-gradient centrifugation, with at least 6 million obtained per sample. Trizol reagent was used to extract total RNA from PBMCs, with at least 5.5 micrograms per sample. Naive CD45RAhigh/CD27high T cell percentages were measured by flow cytometry on a PBMC aliquot from every donor. The sample comes from a study of blood T cells in healthy people across ages (dated by TCRdb to between 2014 and 2017). Regarding the complete study: Template switching captured roughly one uniquely barcoded TCR beta cDNA molecule per two T cells in model experiments. Two additional independent replicas of 1 million unique cDNA reads from the same blood draw were analyzed for two donors (one aged 18 to 30 and one aged 80 or older). Age-related changes in TCR beta repertoire diversity were measured in the study by deep sequencing normalized with unique cDNA molecular identifiers. To avoid experimental bias, donors of different ages were spread randomly across the sequencing lanes. Donors were grouped into four age groups: young (average about 15 years), middle-aged (roughly 37), aged (around 62) and long-lived (just over 80). What the authors observed across the whole study: Observed TCR beta diversity per million T cells fell roughly linearly with age, and a significant reduction was already apparent by age around 39. There was a strong correlation between observed TCR beta diversity and the percentage of naive T cells measured by flow cytometry. Total diversity estimates from one million sequenced T cells were considered lower bounds and underestimates. Conclusive comparison of naive and antigen-experienced compartments was prevented by the profiling of bulk unsorted PBMCs. Compared with the aged group, more naive CD4+ T cells, fewer expanded clones and increased TCR diversity were shown by the long-lived group, suggesting age selection. Because the CMV infection status of the donors was unknown, age-related changes in expanded clonotypes may potentially have been confounded.

From cysteine to phenylalanine, the CDR3 is 16 amino acids long. The read is trimmed to its CDR3 DNA, 48 bases read in frame from base 1. Ends trimmed: V by 5 bases, J by 5 bases; bases unmatched to a gene: 4. From the germline V gene (reference sequence), CDR1 is SEHNR and CDR2 is FQNEAQ. The receptor comes from a man at least 80 years old in good health. Sample: blood. This chain is built from TRBV7-9 and TRBJ2-1, and 15 junctional nucleotides match TRBD2. The DNA sequence is as follows: TGTGCCAGCAGCCGGGGACTAGCGGGGGGAAACAATGAGCAGTTCTTC. It encodes CASSRGLAGGNNEQFF.